This T cell receptor beta chain came from a study of OX40 agonist ivuxolimab in advanced cancers. Study context: Partial responses occurred in three patients (one hepatocellular carcinoma, two cutaneous melanoma).

Sequencing was performed with immunoSEQ multiplex PCR; in TCRdb, only in-frame clones are kept and a portion is missing. Here the sample spans some 55,000 clones, around 84% being singletons. Germline lookup yields CDR1 SGHAT and CDR2 FQNNGV. The CDR3 is 14 amino acids. Trimming took 5 bases from V and 1 from J, leaving 11 bases between them. The study's findings and limits: With doses of 0.1 to 3.0 mg/kg, CD4+ and CD8+ blood T cells had undergone clonal expansion by week 6. Some of the lowest clonal expansion was seen in partial responders at 0.1-3.0 mg/kg.

Concerning this clone itself: Its antigen is unidentified.

Material: CD4+ or CD8+ T cells sorted from blood, obtained in a trial of the OX40 agonist ivuxolimab. The V gene is TRBV11-2, the J gene TRBJ1-1; D uncertain. This receptor was taken from an adult with an advanced solid tumor such as melanoma, head and neck, liver or kidney cancer. The CDR3 protein is CASSPQWPNTEAFF. The CDR3 DNA sequence: TGTGCCAGCAGCCCTCAATGGCCGAACACTGAAGCTTTCTTT.